This T cell receptor beta chain is from a study of CD8+CD57+ T cells in acquired aplastic anemia. General study points: Patients were compared with controls for CD8+ Simpson's diversity, and no significant difference emerged.

Germline V gene data show CDR1 as SGDLS and CDR2 as YYNGEE. Trimming took off 0 bases at V and 3 bases at J, with 13 bases between the two ends. The CDR3 covers 15 residues. This clonotype was counted ten times or more. The antigen remains unidentified. Profiling that covered TCR beta VDJ and CDR3 relied on genomic DNA as its template. TCRdb reprocessed the reads with MiXCR, giving one entry per CDR3 protein. The sample includes around 170,000 distinct CDR3 sequences, around 60% seen only once; the top ten take roughly 42%. The V and J genes are TRBV9 and TRBJ2-7; maybe TRBD1 (6 bases). The specimen sequenced was sorted CD4+, CD8+, or CD8+CD57+ T cells (not recorded which) from PBMCs. This receptor was taken from a human donor in good health. DNA for the CDR3: TGTGCCAGCAGCGTAGGGCAGGGGCAGGGCTACGAGCAGTACTTC. Translating it yields CASSVGQGQGYEQYF.